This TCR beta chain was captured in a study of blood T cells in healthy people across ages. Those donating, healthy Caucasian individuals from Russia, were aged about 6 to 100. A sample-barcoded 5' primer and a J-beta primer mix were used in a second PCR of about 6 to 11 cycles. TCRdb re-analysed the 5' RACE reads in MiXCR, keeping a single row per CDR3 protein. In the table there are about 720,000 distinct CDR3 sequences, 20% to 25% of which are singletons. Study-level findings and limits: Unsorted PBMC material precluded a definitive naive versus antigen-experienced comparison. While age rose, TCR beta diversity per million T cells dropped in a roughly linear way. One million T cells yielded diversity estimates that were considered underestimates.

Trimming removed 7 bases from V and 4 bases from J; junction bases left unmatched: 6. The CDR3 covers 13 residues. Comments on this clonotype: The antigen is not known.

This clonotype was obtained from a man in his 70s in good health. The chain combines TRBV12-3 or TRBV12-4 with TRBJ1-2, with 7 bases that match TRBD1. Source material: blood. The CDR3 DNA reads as TGTGCCAGCAATTCGACAGGGATCTATGGCTACACCTTC. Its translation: CASNSTGIYGYTF.